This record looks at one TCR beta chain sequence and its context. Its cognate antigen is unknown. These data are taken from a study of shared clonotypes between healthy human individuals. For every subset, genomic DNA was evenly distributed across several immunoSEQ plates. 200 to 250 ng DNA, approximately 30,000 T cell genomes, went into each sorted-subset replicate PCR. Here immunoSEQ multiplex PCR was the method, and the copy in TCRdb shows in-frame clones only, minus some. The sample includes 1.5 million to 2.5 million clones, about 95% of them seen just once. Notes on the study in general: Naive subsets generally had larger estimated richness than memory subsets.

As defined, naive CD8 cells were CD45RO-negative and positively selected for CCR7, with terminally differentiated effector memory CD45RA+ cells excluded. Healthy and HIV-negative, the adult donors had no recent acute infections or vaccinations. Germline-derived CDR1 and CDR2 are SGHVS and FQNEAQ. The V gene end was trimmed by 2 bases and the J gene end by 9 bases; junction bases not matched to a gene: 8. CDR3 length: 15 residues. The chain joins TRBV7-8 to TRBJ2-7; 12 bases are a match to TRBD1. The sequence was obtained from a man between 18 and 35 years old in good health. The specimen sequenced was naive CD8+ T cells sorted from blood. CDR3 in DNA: TGTGCCAGCAGCTTACGGGGACAGGGGGCCAAGGGGCAGTACTTC. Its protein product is CASSLRGQGAKGQYF.